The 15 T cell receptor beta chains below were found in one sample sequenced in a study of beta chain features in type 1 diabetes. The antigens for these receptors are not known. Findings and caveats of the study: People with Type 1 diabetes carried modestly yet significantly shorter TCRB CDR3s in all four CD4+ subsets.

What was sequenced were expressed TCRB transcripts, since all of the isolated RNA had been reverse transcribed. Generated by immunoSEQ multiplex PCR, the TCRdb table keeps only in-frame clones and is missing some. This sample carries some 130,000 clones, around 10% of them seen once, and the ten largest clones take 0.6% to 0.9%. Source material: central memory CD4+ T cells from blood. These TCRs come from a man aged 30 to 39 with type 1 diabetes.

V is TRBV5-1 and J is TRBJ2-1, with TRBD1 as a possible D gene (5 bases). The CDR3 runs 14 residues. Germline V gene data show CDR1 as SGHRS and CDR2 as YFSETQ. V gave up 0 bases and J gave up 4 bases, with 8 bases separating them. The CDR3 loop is CASSLGQNYNEQFF. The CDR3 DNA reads TGCGCCAGCAGCTTGGGACAGAATTACAATGAGCAGTTCTTC. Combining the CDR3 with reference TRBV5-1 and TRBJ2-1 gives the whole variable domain KAGVTQTPRYLIKTRGQQVTLSCSPISGHRSVSWYQQTPGQGLQFLFEYFSETQRNKGNFPGRFSGRQFSNSRSEMNVSTLELGDSALYLCASSLGQNYNEQFFGPGTRLTVL.

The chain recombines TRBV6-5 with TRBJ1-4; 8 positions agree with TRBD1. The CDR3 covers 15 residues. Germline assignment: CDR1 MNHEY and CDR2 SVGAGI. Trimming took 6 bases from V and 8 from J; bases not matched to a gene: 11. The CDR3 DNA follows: TGTGCCAGCAGACCCGGACAGGGCTTGGGGGAAAAACTGTTTTTT. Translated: CASRPGQGLGEKLFF.

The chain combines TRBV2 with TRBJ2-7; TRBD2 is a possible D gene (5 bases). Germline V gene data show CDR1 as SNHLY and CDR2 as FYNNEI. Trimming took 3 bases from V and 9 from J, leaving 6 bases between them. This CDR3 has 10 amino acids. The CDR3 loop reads CASSDAGQYF. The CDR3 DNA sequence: TGTGCCAGCAGTGATGCGGGGCAGTACTTC.

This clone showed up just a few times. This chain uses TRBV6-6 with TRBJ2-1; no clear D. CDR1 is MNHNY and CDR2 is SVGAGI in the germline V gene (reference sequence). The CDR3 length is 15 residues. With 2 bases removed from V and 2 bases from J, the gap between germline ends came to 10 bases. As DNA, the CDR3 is TGTGCCAGCAGTTACCCCGCCAGGACCTACAATGAGCAGTTCTTC. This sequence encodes CASSYPARTYNEQFF.

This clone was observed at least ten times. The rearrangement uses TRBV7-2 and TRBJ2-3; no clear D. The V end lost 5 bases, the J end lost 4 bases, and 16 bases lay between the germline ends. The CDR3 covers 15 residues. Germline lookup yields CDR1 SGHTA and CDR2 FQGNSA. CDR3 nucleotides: TGTGCCAGCAGCCAAGGATCAGGAATGCCAGATACGCAGTATTTT. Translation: CASSQGSGMPDTQYF.

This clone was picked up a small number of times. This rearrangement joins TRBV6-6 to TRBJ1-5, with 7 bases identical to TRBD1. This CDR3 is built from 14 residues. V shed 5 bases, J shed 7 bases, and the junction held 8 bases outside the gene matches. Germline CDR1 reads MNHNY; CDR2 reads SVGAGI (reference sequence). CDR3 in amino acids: CASSSTGVDQPQHF. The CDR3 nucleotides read TGTGCCAGCAGTAGTACAGGGGTGGACCAGCCCCAGCATTTT.

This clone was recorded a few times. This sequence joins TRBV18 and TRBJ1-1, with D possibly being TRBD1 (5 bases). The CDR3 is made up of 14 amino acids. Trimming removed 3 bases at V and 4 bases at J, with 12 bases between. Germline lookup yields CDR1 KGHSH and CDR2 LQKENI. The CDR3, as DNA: TGTGCCAGCTCACCTCCAGTCGGGGGCACTGAAGCTTTCTTT. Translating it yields CASSPPVGGTEAFF.

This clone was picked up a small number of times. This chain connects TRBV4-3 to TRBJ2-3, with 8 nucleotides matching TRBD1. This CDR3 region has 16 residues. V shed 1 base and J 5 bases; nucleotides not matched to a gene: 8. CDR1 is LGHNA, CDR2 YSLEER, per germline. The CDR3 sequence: CASSQATGQGGDTQYF. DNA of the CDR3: TGCGCCAGCAGCCAAGCAACAGGACAGGGCGGAGATACGCAGTATTTT.

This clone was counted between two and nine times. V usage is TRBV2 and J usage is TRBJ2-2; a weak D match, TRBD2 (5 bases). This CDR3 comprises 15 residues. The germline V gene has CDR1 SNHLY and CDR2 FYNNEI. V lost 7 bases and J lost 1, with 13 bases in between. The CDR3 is CASKMSEGNTGELFF. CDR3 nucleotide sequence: TGTGCCAGCAAAATGAGCGAGGGGAACACCGGGGAGCTGTTTTTT.

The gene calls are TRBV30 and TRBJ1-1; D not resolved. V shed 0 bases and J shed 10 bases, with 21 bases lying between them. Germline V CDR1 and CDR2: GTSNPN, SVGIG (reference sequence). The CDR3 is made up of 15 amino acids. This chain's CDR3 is CAWSVKTAEGNRAFF. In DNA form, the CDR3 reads TGTGCCTGGAGTGTAAAAACCGCAGAGGGTAATCGAGCTTTCTTT.

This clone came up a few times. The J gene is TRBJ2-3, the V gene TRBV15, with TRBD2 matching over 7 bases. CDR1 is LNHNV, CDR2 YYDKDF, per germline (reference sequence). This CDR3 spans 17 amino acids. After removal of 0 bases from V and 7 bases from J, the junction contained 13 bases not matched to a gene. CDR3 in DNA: TGTGCCACCAGCAGAGATAAATCAACGGGGGGTCGGAATACGCAGTATTTT. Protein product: CATSRDKSTGGRNTQYF.

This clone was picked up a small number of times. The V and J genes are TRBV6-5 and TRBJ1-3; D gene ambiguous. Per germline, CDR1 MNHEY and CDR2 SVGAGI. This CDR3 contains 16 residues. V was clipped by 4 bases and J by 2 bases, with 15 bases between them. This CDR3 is CASSSQRPGTGNTIYF. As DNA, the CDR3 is TGTGCCAGCAGTTCACAACGTCCCGGGACTGGAAACACCATATATTTT.

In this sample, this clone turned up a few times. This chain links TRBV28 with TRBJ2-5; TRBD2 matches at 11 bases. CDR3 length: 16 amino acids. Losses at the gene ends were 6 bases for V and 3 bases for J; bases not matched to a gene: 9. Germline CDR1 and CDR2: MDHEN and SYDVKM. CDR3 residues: CASSLGLAAAEETQYF. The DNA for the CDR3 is TGTGCCAGCAGCTTGGGACTAGCGGCCGCGGAAGAGACCCAGTACTTC.

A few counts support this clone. The CDR3 coding sequence is TGTGCCAGCAGCCCTCAGGAGACAGGGGGCGATCAGCCCCAGCATTTT. This codes for CASSPQETGGDQPQHF. This sequence joins TRBV4-2 and TRBJ1-5; 10 nucleotides match TRBD1. Germline V gene sequence: CDR1 LGHNA, CDR2 YNFKEQ. The CDR3 has 16 amino acids. Trimming removed 4 bases from V and 5 bases from J; junction bases left unmatched: 8.

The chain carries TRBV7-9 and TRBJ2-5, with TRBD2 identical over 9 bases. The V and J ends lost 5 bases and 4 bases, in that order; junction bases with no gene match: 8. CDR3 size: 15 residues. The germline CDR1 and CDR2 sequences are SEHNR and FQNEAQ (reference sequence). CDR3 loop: CASSEGLARGETQYF. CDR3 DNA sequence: TGTGCCAGCAGCGAAGGACTAGCGAGGGGAGAGACCCAGTACTTC.